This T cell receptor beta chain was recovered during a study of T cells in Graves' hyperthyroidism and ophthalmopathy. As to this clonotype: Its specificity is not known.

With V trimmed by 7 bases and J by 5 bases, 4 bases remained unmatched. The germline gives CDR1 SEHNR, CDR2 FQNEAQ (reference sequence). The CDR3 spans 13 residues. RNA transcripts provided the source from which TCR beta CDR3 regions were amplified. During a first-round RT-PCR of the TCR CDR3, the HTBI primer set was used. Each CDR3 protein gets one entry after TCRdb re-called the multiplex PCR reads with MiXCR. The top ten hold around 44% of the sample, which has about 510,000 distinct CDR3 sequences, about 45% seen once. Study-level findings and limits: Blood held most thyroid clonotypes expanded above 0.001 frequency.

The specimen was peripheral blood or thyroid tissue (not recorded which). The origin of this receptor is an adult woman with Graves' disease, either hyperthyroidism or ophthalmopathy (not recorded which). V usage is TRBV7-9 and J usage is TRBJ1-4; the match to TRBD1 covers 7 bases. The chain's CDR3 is CASIARGNEKLFF. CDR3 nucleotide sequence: TGTGCCAGCATAGCCAGGGGGAATGAAAAACTGTTTTTT.